The 14 T cell receptor beta chains reported below all come from one sample, sequenced in a study of blood T cell repertoires in COVID-19. Method: immunoSEQ multiplex PCR; TCRdb's copy keeps in-frame clones and lacks some. The sample includes under 300,000 clones, 88% seen only once; the top ten take approximately 3%. The sequenced sample was PBMCs or T cells enriched from blood (not recorded which). The source is a woman aged 50 to 60 who had recovered from COVID-19.

J is TRBJ1-5 and V is TRBV6-2 or TRBV6-3; no firm D call. Deletions cut 4 bases from V and 0 bases from J, with 16 bases between. Per germline, CDR1 MNHEY and CDR2 SVGEGT. The length of the CDR3 is 17 residues. CDR3 coding DNA: TGTGCCAGCAGTTCGTCCTACAGCTATAATAGCAATCAGCCCCAGCATTTT. Translating gives CASSSSYSYNSNQPQHF.

The V call is TRBV6-4, the J call TRBJ1-6; 12 nucleotides match TRBD1. Trimming took 3 bases from V and 10 from J; bases not matched to a gene: 13. The V gene's germline CDR1 is MRHNA and CDR2 SNTAGT. There are 18 residues in the CDR3. The CDR3 is CASSDGPGTGGARSPLHF. CDR3 coding DNA: TGTGCCAGCAGTGATGGCCCCGGGACAGGGGGCGCGAGGTCACCCCTCCACTTT.

This chain connects TRBV11-2 to TRBJ2-3; 9 bases are a match to TRBD2. The CDR3 covers 16 residues. Germline V lookup: CDR1 SGHAT, CDR2 FQNNGV. Germline trimming cut 2 bases from V and 1 base from J; bases unmatched to any gene: 4. Written as DNA, the CDR3 is TGTGCCAGCAGCTTACTAGCGGGATCGGGCACAGATACGCAGTATTTT. Its protein is CASSLLAGSGTDTQYF.

The V and J genes are TRBV19 and TRBJ1-5; TRBD1 agrees at 7 bases. This CDR3 spans 15 amino acids. Germline V gene sequence: CDR1 LNHDA, CDR2 SQIVND (reference sequence). V shed 5 bases and J 1 base; nucleotides not matched to a gene: 5. The CDR3 nucleotides read TGTGCCAGTAGTGTGACAGGGTCGAGCAATCAGCCCCAGCATTTT. Amino acid sequence: CASSVTGSSNQPQHF.

This rearrangement joins TRBV14 to TRBJ1-1; D unclear. Trimming shortened V by 0 bases and J by 3 bases, and 5 bases separated the two germline ends. CDR1 and CDR2 from the germline V gene are SGHDN and FVKESK. This CDR3 comprises 13 residues. CDR3 loop: CASSQDFDTEAFF. For the CDR3, the DNA is TGTGCCAGCAGCCAAGACTTCGACACTGAAGCTTTCTTT.

This clone was counted only a few times. V usage is TRBV19 and J usage is TRBJ1-6, with a possible D match to TRBD1 (6 bases). The CDR3 loop spans 15 amino acids. Trimming removed 5 bases from V and 7 bases from J, with 15 bases in between. Per germline, CDR1 LNHDA and CDR2 SQIVND (reference sequence). Here the CDR3 reads CASSGSGRGNSPLHF. As DNA, the CDR3 is TGTGCCAGTAGTGGCAGCGGGAGGGGGAATTCACCCCTCCACTTT. Drawing the rest from reference TRBV19 and TRBJ1-6, the complete variable domain is DGGITQSPKYLFRKEGQNVTLSCEQNLNHDAMYWYRQDPGQGLRLIYYSQIVNDFQKGDIAEGYSVSREKKESFPLTVTSAQKNPTAFYLCASSGSGRGNSPLHFGNGTRLTVT.

The gene calls are TRBV7-3 and TRBJ1-1; the D gene is possibly TRBD1 (5 bases). This CDR3 has 15 residues. Between the trimmed V and J ends, which lost 2 bases and 1 base, there was a span of 11 bases. CDR1 SGHTA and CDR2 FQGTGA come from the germline V gene. CDR3 in amino acids: CASSLQGLQNTEAFF. The CDR3 DNA follows: TGTGCCAGCAGCTTACAGGGCTTACAGAACACTGAAGCTTTCTTT.

The genes are TRBV4-2 and TRBJ2-7, with D possibly TRBD2 on 5 matching bases. V dropped 4 bases and J dropped 0 bases, with 16 bases sitting between them. Germline V gene lookup returns CDR1 LGHNA and CDR2 YNFKEQ. The CDR3 spans 16 residues. CDR3 in amino acids: CASSRPSAESSYEQYF. The CDR3 DNA is TGTGCCAGCAGCCGGCCCTCAGCGGAGAGCTCCTACGAGCAGTACTTC.

The chain uses TRBV4-1 and TRBJ1-1; the D gene is possibly TRBD1 (6 bases). With 1 base removed from V and 2 bases from J, the gap between germline ends came to 11 bases. CDR3 length equals 15 residues. Per the germline V gene, CDR1 is MGHRA and CDR2 is YSYEKL. CDR3 loop: CASSQGQDRNTEAFF. The CDR3 DNA reads as TGCGCCAGCAGCCAAGGTCAGGACAGAAACACTGAAGCTTTCTTT.

This rearrangement joins TRBV30 to TRBJ2-7; 7 bases map to TRBD1. The V segment lost 5 bases and the J segment 3 bases; nucleotides outside the gene matches: 13. Per germline, CDR1 GTSNPN and CDR2 SVGIG (reference sequence). The CDR3 spans 15 residues. CDR3: CAWRDREIDNYEQYF. In nucleotides, the CDR3 is TGTGCCTGGCGGGACAGAGAGATTGATAACTACGAGCAGTACTTC.

Remarks on this clone: Other DNA sequences from this sample encode an identical CDR3 as well. CDR3 protein: CASSLGLAGVSNEQFF. The CDR3 region has the DNA TGTGCCAGCAGCTTGGGACTAGCGGGAGTTAGCAATGAGCAGTTCTTC. The chain uses TRBV5-6 and TRBJ2-1; 12 nucleotides align to TRBD2. The CDR3 totals 16 residues. The V and J ends lost 0 bases and 6 bases, in that order; junction bases with no gene match: 4. Per germline, CDR1 SGHDT and CDR2 YYEEEE.

V gene TRBV28 combines with J gene TRBJ2-5; 14 nucleotides line up with TRBD2. CDR1 and CDR2 (germline): MDHEN, SYDVKM. V was pared by 5 bases and J by 3 bases, with 5 bases of the junction left unmatched. The CDR3 is 16 amino acids. CDR3 bases: TGTGCCAGCAGTCGTCCGGGACTAGCGGGAGAAGAGACCCAGTACTTC. It encodes CASSRPGLAGEETQYF.

The genes are TRBV6-2 or TRBV6-3 and TRBJ1-6; 7 bases map to TRBD1. Germline V CDR1 and CDR2: MNHEY, SVGEGT. Trimming cost V 4 bases and J 9 bases; bases outside gene matches: 9. The length of the CDR3 is 15 residues. The CDR3 DNA reads as TGTGCCAGCAGTTCTGCCTCAGGGGGTGGTTCACCCCTCCACTTT. Its protein product is CASSSASGGGSPLHF.

This chain joins TRBV7-9 and TRBJ1-3; 8 bases are shared with TRBD1. Germline CDR1 SEHNR, CDR2 FQNEAQ (reference sequence). The CDR3 has 15 amino acids. V lost 4 bases, J lost 6 bases, and 8 bases stayed unmatched. CDR3 coding DNA: TGTGCCAGCAGCTCCCAGACAGGGGAGGTAAACACCATATATTTT. This gives the protein CASSSQTGEVNTIYF. Filled out from reference TRBV7-9 and TRBJ1-3, the complete variable domain reads DTGVSQNPRHKITKRGQNVTFRCDPISEHNRLYWYRQTLGQGPEFLTYFQNEAQLEKSRLLSDRFSAERPKGSFSTLEIQRTEQGDSAMYLCASSSQTGEVNTIYFGEGSWLTVV.